This TCR beta chain was found in a study of CD8+ T cells in alopecia areata. The study, taken as a whole, reports: Normal-skin resident alphabeta T cells also appear among scalp sample sequences. Clonality exceeded that of normal scalp in lesional scalp, most notably in alopecia totalis/universalis.

cDNA prepared by RNA extraction and subsequent reverse transcription served as the template for sequencing. Data came from immunoSEQ multiplex PCR; TCRdb stores just in-frame clones and leaves some out. The sample lists more than 110,000 clones, roughly 50% occurring once. The CDR3 runs to 17 residues. V was pared by 4 bases and J by 5 bases, with 13 bases of the junction left unmatched. Per the germline V gene, CDR1 is MNHEY and CDR2 is SMNVEV (reference sequence). A word on this clone: Antigen unknown.

The source of this sequence is a human donor with alopecia areata. Sequencing was performed on CD4+ T cells sorted from blood, taken at week 0. The gene calls are TRBV27 and TRBJ2-1, with 8 positions matching TRBD1. Here the CDR3 reads CASSWGLAGGYNNEQFF. The CDR3 DNA follows: TGTGCCAGCAGTTGGGGTTTGGCAGGGGGCTACAACAATGAGCAGTTCTTC.